This entry describes one T cell receptor (beta chain). From germline, CDR1 is MRHNA and CDR2 SNTAGT. Deletions cut 0 bases from V and 7 bases from J, with 13 bases between. The CDR3 is made up of 15 amino acids. These data originate in a study of technical replicates of blood from several donors. TCRdb's table, derived via immunoSEQ multiplex PCR, lists solely in-frame clones and lacks some. The sample lists 58,000 or so clones; approximately 86% were seen once. Sequencing input: PBMCs. This chain links TRBV6-4 with TRBJ2-1; TRBD2 might be the D (5 bases). The clonotype was recovered from a human donor in good health. Some clones in this sample may be carry-over from other donors' samples. CDR3 nucleotides: TGTGCCAGCAGTGACTCGAATCGGGGTGGGAATGAGCAGTTCTTC. Protein product: CASSDSNRGGNEQFF.